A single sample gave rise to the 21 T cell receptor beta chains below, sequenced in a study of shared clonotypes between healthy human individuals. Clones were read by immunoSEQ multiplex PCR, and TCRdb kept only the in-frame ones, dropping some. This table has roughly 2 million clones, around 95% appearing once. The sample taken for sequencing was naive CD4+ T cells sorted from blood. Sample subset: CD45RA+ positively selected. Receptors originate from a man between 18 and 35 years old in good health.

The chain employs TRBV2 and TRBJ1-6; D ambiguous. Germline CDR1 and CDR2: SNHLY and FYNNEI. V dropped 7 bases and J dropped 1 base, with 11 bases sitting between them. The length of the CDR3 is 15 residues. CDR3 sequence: CASKGSQSYNSPLHF. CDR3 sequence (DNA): TGTGCCAGCAAGGGCAGCCAGTCCTATAATTCACCCCTCCACTTT.

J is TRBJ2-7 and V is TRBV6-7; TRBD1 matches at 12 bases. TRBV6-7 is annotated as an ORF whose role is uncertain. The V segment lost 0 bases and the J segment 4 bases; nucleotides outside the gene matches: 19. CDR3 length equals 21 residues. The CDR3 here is CASSYSTEGTGGARSRYEQYF. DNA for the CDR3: TGTGCCAGCAGTTACTCAACGGAGGGGACAGGGGGCGCTCGGTCAAGGTACGAGCAGTACTTC.

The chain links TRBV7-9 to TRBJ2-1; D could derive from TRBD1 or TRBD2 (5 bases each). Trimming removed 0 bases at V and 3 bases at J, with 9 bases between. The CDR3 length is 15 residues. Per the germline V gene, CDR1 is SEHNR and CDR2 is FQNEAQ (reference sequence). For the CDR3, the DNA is TGTGCCAGCAGCTTAGCGGGGACCGACTACAATGAGCAGTTCTTC. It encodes CASSLAGTDYNEQFF.

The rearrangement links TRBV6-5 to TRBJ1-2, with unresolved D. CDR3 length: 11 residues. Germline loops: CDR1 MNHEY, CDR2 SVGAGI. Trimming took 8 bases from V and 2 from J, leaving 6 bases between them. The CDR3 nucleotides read TGTGCCAGCGGATACAACTATGGCTACACCTTC. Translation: CASGYNYGYTF.

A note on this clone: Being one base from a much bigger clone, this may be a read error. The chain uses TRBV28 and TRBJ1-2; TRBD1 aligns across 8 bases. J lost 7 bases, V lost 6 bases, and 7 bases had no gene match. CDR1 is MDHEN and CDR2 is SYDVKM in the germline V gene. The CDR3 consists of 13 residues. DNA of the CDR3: TGTGCCAGCAGGTCCGGACAGGGAGGTGGCTACACCTTC. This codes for CASRSGQGGGYTF.

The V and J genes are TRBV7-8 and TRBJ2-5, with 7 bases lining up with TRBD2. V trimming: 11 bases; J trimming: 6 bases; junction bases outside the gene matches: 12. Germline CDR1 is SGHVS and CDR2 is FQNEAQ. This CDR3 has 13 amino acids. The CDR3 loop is CAVQPLLAQTQYF. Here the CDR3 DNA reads TGTGCCGTCCAGCCCTTACTAGCGCAGACCCAGTACTTC.

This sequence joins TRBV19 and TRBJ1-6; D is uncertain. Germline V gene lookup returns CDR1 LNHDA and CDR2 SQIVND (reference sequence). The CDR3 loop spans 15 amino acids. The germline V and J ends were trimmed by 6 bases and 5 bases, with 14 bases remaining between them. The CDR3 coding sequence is TGTGCCAGTAGAAGAGGCGCCCAGAATAATTCACCCCTCCACTTT. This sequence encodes CASRRGAQNNSPLHF.

CDR3 protein: CASSRGQGVNTEAFF. The DNA of the CDR3 is TGTGCCAGCAGTCGAGGACAGGGAGTGAACACTGAAGCTTTCTTT. This chain uses TRBV6-1 with TRBJ1-1, with 8 bases that match TRBD1. CDR1 and CDR2 from the germline V gene are MNHNS and SASEGT. CDR3 length equals 15 residues. The V segment lost 5 bases and the J segment 0 bases; nucleotides outside the gene matches: 5.

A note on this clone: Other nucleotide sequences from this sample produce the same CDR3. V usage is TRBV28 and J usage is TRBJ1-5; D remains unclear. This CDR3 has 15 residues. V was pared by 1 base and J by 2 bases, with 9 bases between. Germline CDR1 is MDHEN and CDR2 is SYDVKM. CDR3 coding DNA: TGTGCCAGCAGTTTATTGACCGGGGGCAATCAGCCCCAGCATTTT. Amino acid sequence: CASSLLTGGNQPQHF.

The CDR3 DNA sequence: TGCAGCGTTGAGGACCGGACGGGGACTGAAGCTTTCTTT. Its protein is CSVEDRTGTEAFF. The V call is TRBV29-1, the J call TRBJ1-1; D gene ambiguous. This CDR3 is built from 13 residues. Germline assignment: CDR1 SQVTM and CDR2 ANQGSEA. Trimming stripped 3 bases from V and 5 bases from J, with 13 bases between.

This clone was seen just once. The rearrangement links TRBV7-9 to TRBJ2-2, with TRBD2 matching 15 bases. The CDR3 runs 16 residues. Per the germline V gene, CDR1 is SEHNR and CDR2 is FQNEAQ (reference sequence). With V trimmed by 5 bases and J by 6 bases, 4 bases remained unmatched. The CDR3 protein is CASSQRTSGRAGELFF. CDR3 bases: TGTGCCAGCAGCCAGCGGACTAGCGGGAGGGCCGGGGAGCTGTTTTTT. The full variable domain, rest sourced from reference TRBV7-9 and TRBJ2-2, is DTGVSQNPRHKITKRGQNVTFRCDPISEHNRLYWYRQTLGQGPEFLTYFQNEAQLEKSRLLSDRFSAERPKGSFSTLEIQRTEQGDSAMYLCASSQRTSGRAGELFFGEGSRLTVL.

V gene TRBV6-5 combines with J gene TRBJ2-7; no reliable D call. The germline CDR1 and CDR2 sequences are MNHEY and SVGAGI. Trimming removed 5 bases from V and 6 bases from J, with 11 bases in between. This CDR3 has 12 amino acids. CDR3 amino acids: CASSKVPFEQYF. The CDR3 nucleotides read TGTGCCAGCAGTAAAGTCCCGTTCGAGCAGTACTTC.

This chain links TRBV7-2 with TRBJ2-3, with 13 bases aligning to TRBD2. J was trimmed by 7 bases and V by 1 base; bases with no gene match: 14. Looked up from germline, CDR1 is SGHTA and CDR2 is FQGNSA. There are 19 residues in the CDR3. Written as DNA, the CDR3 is TGTGCCAGCAGCTTAGTCGCCTCTACTAGCGGGAGGGCCAGGCATACGCAGTATTTT. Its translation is CASSLVASTSGRARHTQYF.

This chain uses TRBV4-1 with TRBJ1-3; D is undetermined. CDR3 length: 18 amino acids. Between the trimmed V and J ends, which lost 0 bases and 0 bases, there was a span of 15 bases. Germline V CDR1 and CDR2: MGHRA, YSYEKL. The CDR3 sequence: CASSQDRLGTTSGNTIYF. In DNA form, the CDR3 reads TGCGCCAGCAGCCAAGATCGGTTGGGAACCACCTCTGGAAACACCATATATTTT.

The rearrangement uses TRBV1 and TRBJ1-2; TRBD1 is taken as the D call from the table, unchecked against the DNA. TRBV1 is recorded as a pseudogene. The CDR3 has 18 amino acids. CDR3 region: CTSSQDQESGGASYGYTF. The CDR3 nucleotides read TGCACCAGCAGCCAAGATCAAGAGTCAGGGGGCGCGAGCTATGGCTACACCTTC.

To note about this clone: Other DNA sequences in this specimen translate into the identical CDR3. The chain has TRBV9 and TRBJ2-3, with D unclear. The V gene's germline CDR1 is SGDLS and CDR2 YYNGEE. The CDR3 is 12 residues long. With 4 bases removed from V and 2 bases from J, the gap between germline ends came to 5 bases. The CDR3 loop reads CASSLNTDTQYF. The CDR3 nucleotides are TGTGCCAGCAGCCTGAACACAGATACGCAGTATTTT.

The CDR3 sequence is CASSGTLGRTLYGYTF. The DNA for the CDR3 is TGTGCCAGCAGCGGTACTCTAGGACGAACTCTCTATGGCTACACCTTC. The J gene is TRBJ1-2, the V gene TRBV7-9; no firm D call. The V end was cut by 5 bases, the J end by 4 bases, with 20 bases between. Germline lookup yields CDR1 SEHNR and CDR2 FQNEAQ (reference sequence). The CDR3 is 16 amino acids.

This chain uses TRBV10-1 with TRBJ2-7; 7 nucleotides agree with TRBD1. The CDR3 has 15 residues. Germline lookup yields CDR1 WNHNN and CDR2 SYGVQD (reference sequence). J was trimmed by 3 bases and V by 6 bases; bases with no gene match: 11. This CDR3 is CASSRDSATLYEQYF. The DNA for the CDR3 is TGCGCCAGCAGCAGGGACAGCGCAACCCTCTACGAGCAGTACTTC.

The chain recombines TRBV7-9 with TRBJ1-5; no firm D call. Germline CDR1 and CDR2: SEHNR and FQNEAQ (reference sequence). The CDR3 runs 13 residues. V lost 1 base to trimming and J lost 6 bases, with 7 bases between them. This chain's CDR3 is CASSLGQFQPQHF. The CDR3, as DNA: TGTGCCAGCAGCTTAGGGCAATTTCAGCCCCAGCATTTT.

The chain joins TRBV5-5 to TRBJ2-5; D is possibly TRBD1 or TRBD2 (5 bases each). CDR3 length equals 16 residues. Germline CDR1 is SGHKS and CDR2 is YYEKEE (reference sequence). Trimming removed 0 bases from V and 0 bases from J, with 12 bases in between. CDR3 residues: CASSLAQGRYQETQYF. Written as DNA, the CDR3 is TGTGCCAGCAGCTTGGCCCAGGGACGGTACCAAGAGACCCAGTACTTC. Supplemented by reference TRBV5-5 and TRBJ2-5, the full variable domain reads DAGVTQSPTHLIKTRGQQVTLRCSPISGHKSVSWYQQVLGQGPQFIFQYYEKEERGRGNFPDRFSARQFPNYSSELNVNALLLGDSALYLCASSLAQGRYQETQYFGPGTRLLVL.

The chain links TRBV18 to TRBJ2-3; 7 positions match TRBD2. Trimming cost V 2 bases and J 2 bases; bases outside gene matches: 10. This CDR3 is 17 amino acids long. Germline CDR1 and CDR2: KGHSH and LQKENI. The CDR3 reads CASSPRPPQRDTDTQYF. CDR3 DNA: TGTGCCAGCTCACCAAGGCCGCCGCAGCGGGACACAGATACGCAGTATTTT.